Shown below are 17 T cell receptor beta chains from a single sample sequenced in a study of T cells after yellow fever vaccination. MiXCR, applied by TCRdb to the 5' RACE reads, yields one record per CDR3 protein. The sample carries roughly 170,000 distinct CDR3 sequences, 5.5% to 7.5% recorded once. This specimen was CD4+ T cells sorted from PBMCs, taken on the day of the first yellow fever vaccination. These receptors were collected from a young man who received the YFV17D yellow fever vaccine.

This clonotype was seen at least ten times. The chain recombines TRBV6-2 or TRBV6-3 with TRBJ2-7; 7 nucleotides line up with TRBD2. This CDR3 spans 15 amino acids. Trimming cost V 2 bases and J 0 bases; bases outside gene matches: 4. CDR1 MNHEY and CDR2 SVGEGT come from the germline V gene. The DNA for the CDR3 is TGTGCCAGCAGTTACGCGGGGGTTAACTCCTACGAGCAGTACGTC. Its translation: CASSYAGVNSYEQYV.

This clonotype was found many times. The J gene is TRBJ2-5, the V gene TRBV7-9; the D is unclear. The CDR3 consists of 12 residues. V gave up 8 bases and J gave up 1 base, with 8 bases separating them. Germline CDR1 is SEHNR and CDR2 is FQNEAQ (reference sequence). The CDR3, as DNA: TGTGCCAGCGGATGGATCCAAGAGACCCAGTACTTC. Amino acid sequence: CASGWIQETQYF. Full variable domain (outside the CDR3, taken from reference TRBV7-9 and TRBJ2-5): DTGVSQNPRHKITKRGQNVTFRCDPISEHNRLYWYRQTLGQGPEFLTYFQNEAQLEKSRLLSDRFSAERPKGSFSTLEIQRTEQGDSAMYLCASGWIQETQYFGPGTRLLVL.

This chain links TRBV20-1 with TRBJ2-1, with D unclear. V lost 1 base and J lost 0, with 13 bases in between. The CDR3 extends over 16 amino acids. Looked up from germline, CDR1 is DFQATT and CDR2 is SNEGSKA (reference sequence). As DNA, the CDR3 is TGCAGTGCTAGAGCCCACATCGTAAGCTCCTACAATGAGCAGTTCTTC. Translated, it gives CSARAHIVSSYNEQFF.

This clonotype was counted at least ten times. The chain recombines TRBV24-1 with TRBJ2-7; D gene uncertain. Trimming took off 4 bases at V and 2 bases at J, with 11 bases between the two ends. This CDR3 contains 14 residues. CDR1 is KGHDR, CDR2 SFDVKD, per germline. CDR3 residues: CATSDAVFPYEQYF. The CDR3 DNA is TGTGCCACCAGTGACGCCGTCTTTCCCTACGAGCAGTACTTC.

This clonotype was detected ten times or more. The J gene is TRBJ2-1, the V gene TRBV5-1; TRBD1 matches at 8 bases. Trimming removed 7 bases from V and 1 base from J; junction bases left unmatched: 1. This CDR3 is built from 13 residues. Germline lookup yields CDR1 SGHRS and CDR2 YFSETQ. CDR3 coding DNA: TGCGCCAGCGGACAGGGATCCTACAATGAGCAGTTCTTC. This gives the protein CASGQGSYNEQFF.

This clonotype appeared a few times. The chain recombines TRBV5-6 with TRBJ1-2; D gene unclear. Trimming pared 1 base from V and 2 bases from J, leaving 9 bases between. The CDR3 is 14 amino acids. Germline V gene data show CDR1 as SGHDT and CDR2 as YYEEEE. CDR3 nucleotides: TGTGCCAGCAGCTTGTTAGCAGGCAACTATGGCTACACCTTC. As protein: CASSLLAGNYGYTF.

Concerning this clonotype: The junction departs from germline at one end; a sequencing error may be responsible. The V gene is TRBV3-1, the J gene TRBJ2-3, with 9 bases lining up with TRBD1. The germline V gene has CDR1 LGHDT and CDR2 YNNKEL (reference sequence). This CDR3 contains 15 residues. CDR3 in DNA: TGTGCCACCAGCCAACGACAGGGGGTCGCAGATACGCAGTATTTT. Translating gives CATSQRQGVADTQYF.

In its sample, this clonotype was seen many times. The rearrangement joins TRBV5-4 to TRBJ2-2; TRBD1 might be the D (5 bases). Germline V CDR1 and CDR2: SGHNT, YYREEE (reference sequence). The CDR3 sequence is 15 residues long. V was pared by 4 bases and J by 6 bases, with 16 bases between. The CDR3 DNA reads TGTGCCAGCAGCCATCCTGGCATAGGGGCCGGGGAGCTGTTTTTT. This sequence encodes CASSHPGIGAGELFF.

Many counts were recorded for this clonotype. V is TRBV2 and J is TRBJ2-5; D is unclear. V was cut by 2 bases and J by 9 bases, with 10 bases left in between. CDR1 SNHLY and CDR2 FYNNEI come from the germline V gene. The CDR3 contains 12 residues. The CDR3 DNA is TGTGCCAGCAGTGAATACCGGTCGGCCCAGTACTTC. As protein: CASSEYRSAQYF.

This clonotype was seen repeatedly, ten times or more. V is TRBV28 and J is TRBJ1-5, with 9 bases aligning to TRBD1. V trimming: 6 bases; J trimming: 2 bases; junction bases outside the gene matches: 5. CDR3 length: 15 amino acids. Germline V gene lookup returns CDR1 MDHEN and CDR2 SYDVKM. The DNA of the CDR3 is TGTGCCAGCAGCCGGACAGGGGCTGGCAATCAGCCCCAGCATTTT. This translates into CASSRTGAGNQPQHF.

At least ten counts were recorded for this clonotype. This chain connects TRBV5-1 to TRBJ2-5; D is undetermined. The germline V gene has CDR1 SGHRS and CDR2 YFSETQ. Deletions cut 4 bases from V and 2 bases from J, with 9 bases between. The CDR3 is made up of 13 amino acids. The DNA of the CDR3 is TGCGCCAGCAGCCCGGGTCCTCAAGAGACCCAGTACTTC. This codes for CASSPGPQETQYF.

This sequence joins TRBV3-1 and TRBJ2-4, with D maybe TRBD1 (7 bases). Germline values: CDR1 LGHDT, CDR2 YNNKEL (reference sequence). This CDR3 spans 15 amino acids. Trimming left V 0 bases short and J 9 bases short, with 15 bases between. Here the CDR3 DNA reads TGTGCCAGCAGCCAAGATTTGGGGCAGGGGGGCATTCAGTACTTC. Translation: CASSQDLGQGGIQYF.

This clonotype was seen repeatedly, ten times or more. The V gene is TRBV11-2, the J gene TRBJ1-4; perhaps TRBD1 as D (5 bases). Germline V gene lookup returns CDR1 SGHAT and CDR2 FQNNGV. The CDR3 has 14 amino acids. The V end lost 1 base, the J end lost 4 bases, and 7 bases lay between the germline ends. The CDR3 DNA follows: TGTGCCAGCAGCTTAGGGCAGGGTAATGAAAAACTGTTTTTT. Its protein is CASSLGQGNEKLFF.

This clonotype has only a few counts. The chain joins TRBV18 to TRBJ2-5, with D uncertain. From germline, CDR1 is KGHSH and CDR2 LQKENI. The ends were cut back, 5 bases at V and 2 bases at J, with 9 bases in the middle. This CDR3 has 13 amino acids. As DNA, the CDR3 is TGTGCCAGCTCATCGGGCTTTCAAGAGACCCAGTACTTC. Its translation is CASSSGFQETQYF.

This clonotype showed up many times. The chain links TRBV3-1 to TRBJ2-3; 7 nucleotides line up with TRBD2. Germline CDR1 LGHDT, CDR2 YNNKEL (reference sequence). The CDR3 consists of 12 residues. Unmatched junction bases numbered 7, after V lost 8 bases and J lost 8 bases. The CDR3 sequence: CASGLGSGTQYF. DNA for the CDR3: TGTGCCAGCGGACTAGGATCGGGTACGCAGTATTTT.

The chain employs TRBV30 and TRBJ2-7, with a weak D call TRBD1 (5 bases). This CDR3 comprises 13 residues. The V end lost 7 bases, the J end lost 2 bases, and 15 bases lay between the germline ends. The germline V gene encodes CDR1 GTSNPN and CDR2 SVGIG (reference sequence). CDR3 amino acids: CASLKQGPYEQYF. CDR3 nucleotide sequence: TGTGCCTCCCTAAAGCAGGGCCCCTACGAGCAGTACTTC.

There are many counts of this clonotype. The chain joins TRBV5-1 to TRBJ2-1; the D gene is possibly TRBD1 (6 bases). This CDR3 contains 15 residues. Trimming took 4 bases from V and 5 from J, leaving 16 bases between them. Per germline, CDR1 SGHRS and CDR2 YFSETQ. CDR3 residues: CASSPRSAGDNEQFF. The CDR3 DNA sequence: TGCGCCAGCAGCCCACGGAGTGCAGGGGACAATGAGCAGTTCTTC.